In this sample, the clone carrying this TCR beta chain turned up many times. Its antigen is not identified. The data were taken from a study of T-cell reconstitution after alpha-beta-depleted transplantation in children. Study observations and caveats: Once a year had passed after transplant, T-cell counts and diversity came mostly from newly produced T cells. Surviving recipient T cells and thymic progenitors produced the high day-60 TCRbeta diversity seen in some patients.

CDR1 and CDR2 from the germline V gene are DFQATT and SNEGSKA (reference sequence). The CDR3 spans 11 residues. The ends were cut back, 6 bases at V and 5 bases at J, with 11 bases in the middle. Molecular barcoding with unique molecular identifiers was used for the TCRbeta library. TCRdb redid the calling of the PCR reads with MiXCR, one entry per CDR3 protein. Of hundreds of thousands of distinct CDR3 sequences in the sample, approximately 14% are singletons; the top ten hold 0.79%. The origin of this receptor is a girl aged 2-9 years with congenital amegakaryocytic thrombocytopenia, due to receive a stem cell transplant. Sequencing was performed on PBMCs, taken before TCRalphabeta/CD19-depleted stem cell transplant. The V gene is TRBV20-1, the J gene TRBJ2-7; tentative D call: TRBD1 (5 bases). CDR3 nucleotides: TGCAGTGCCTTCTTAGGGGACGAGCAGTACTTC. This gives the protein CSAFLGDEQYF.